A single count supports the clone carrying this TCR beta chain. Its antigen is still unknown. This sample stems from a study of regulatory and conventional T cells in RAG deficiency. Conventional CD4+ T cells were sorted from blood as CD25-low CD127-high cells. General study points: Other subsets showed about 9-fold reductions, but Treg unique TCR beta sequences fell roughly 100-fold in these patients. Control T-cell subsets had markedly higher Shannon entropy and lower Simpson indices than RAG-deficient patients.

The method was immunoSEQ multiplex PCR; TCRdb's version includes in-frame clones alone and lacks a portion of them. The repertoire consists of more than 35,000 clones, with over 80% occurring once and the leading ten covering about 0.54%. Trimming took off 0 bases at V and 3 bases at J, with 3 bases between the two ends. The germline V gene encodes CDR1 MNHEY and CDR2 SVGAGI. The CDR3 covers 14 residues. The sample also formed part of further work on regulatory T cells. From that study: The primer mix had 52 TRBV and 13 TRBJ primers.

The clonotype was recovered from a human donor in good health. Sequencing was performed on CD4+ effector T cells sorted from blood. The chain combines TRBV6-5 with TRBJ1-6, with D hard to call. The CDR3 DNA follows: TGTGCCAGCAGTTACTCGAACTATAATTCACCCCTCCACTTT. It is translated as CASSYSNYNSPLHF.